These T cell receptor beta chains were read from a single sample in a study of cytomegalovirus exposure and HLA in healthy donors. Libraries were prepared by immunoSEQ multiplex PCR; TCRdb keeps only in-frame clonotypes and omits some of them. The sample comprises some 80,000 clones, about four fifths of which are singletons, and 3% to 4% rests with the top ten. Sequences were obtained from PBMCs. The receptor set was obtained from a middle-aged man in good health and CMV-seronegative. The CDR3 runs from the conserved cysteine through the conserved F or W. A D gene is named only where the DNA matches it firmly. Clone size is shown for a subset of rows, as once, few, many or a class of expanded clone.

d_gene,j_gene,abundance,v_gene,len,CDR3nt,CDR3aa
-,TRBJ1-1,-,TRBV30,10,TGTGCCTGGGGTCGGACTGAAGCTTTCTTT,CAWGRTEAFF
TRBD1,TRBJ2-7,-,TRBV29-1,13,TGCAGCGCCGAGGAGTTAGAGGGGGCGGAGCAGTACTTC,CSAEELEGAEQYF
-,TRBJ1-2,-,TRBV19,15,TGTGCCAGTAGTATCGGCCGCGGTTCAAACTATGGCTACACCTTC,CASSIGRGSNYGYTF
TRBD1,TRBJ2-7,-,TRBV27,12,TGTGCCAGCCTCGACAGGGAAGCCGAGCAGTACTTC,CASLDREAEQYF
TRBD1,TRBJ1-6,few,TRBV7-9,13,TGTGCCAGCGCGGGACAGGGAGATTCACCCCTCCACTTT,CASAGQGDSPLHF
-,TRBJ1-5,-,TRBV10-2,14,TGCGCCAGCAGTCGACAGGATGGAAATCAGCCCCAGCATTTT,CASSRQDGNQPQHF
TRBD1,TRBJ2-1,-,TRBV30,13,TGTGCCTGGAGTGGGGGACAGTGGAATGAGCAGTTCTTC,CAWSGGQWNEQFF
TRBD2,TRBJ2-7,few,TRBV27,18,TGTGCCAGCAGTTTCTCCCTGGAGCGGGGGTTAGTCTCCTACGAGCAGTACTTC,CASSFSLERGLVSYEQYF
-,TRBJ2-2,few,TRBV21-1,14,TGTGCCAGCCGCTGCCCGGAGTTAACCGGGGAGCTGTTTTTT,CASRCPELTGELFF
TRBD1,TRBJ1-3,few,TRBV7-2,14,TGTGCCAGCAGTCCTCAGGGGGCTGGAAACACCATATATTTT,CASSPQGAGNTIYF
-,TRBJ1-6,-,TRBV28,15,TGTGCCAGCAGTTTCCTCACCCCGGAGTGGTCACCCCTCCACTTT,CASSFLTPEWSPLHF
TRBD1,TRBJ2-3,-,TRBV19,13,TGTGCCAGCCGGACAGGGGCGGGGGATACGCAGTATTTT,CASRTGAGDTQYF
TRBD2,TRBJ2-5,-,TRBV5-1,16,TGCGCCAGCAGCTTTGGCAGCGGGGGGCAGGTAGAGACCCAGTACTTC,CASSFGSGGQVETQYF
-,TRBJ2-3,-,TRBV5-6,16,TGTGCCAGCAGATTCTTCGGGACTGCTAGCACAGATACGCAGTATTTT,CASRFFGTASTDTQYF
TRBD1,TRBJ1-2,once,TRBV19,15,TGTGCCAGTAGTTACACAGGGGGCCGAGGCTATGGCTACACCTTC,CASSYTGGRGYGYTF
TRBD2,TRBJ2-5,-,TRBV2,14,TGTGCCAGCAGTGACAGCGGGGGTCAAGAGACCCAGTACTTC,CASSDSGGQETQYF
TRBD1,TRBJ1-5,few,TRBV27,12,TGTGCCAGCAATGACAGGGGGCAGCCCCAGCATTTT,CASNDRGQPQHF
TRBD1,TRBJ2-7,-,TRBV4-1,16,TGCGCCAGCAGCCAAGGTGACAGGGGGATTGGAAGGGAGCAGTACTTC,CASSQGDRGIGREQYF
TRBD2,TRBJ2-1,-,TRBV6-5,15,TGTGCCAGCAGACCACCACGGGGGGGATCGAATGAGCAGTTCTTC,CASRPPRGGSNEQFF
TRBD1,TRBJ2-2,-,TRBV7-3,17,TGTGCCAGCAGCTTACGGGGAGGACAGGGATCCACCGGGGAGCTGTTTTTT,CASSLRGGQGSTGELFF
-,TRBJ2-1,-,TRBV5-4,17,TGTGCCAGCAGCCCGATGTCCGGGGGTAGCTCCTACAATGAGCAGTTCTTC,CASSPMSGGSSYNEQFF
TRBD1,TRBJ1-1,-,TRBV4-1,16,TGCGCCAGCAGCCCCCGGACAGGGCGGATGAACACTGAAGCTTTCTTT,CASSPRTGRMNTEAFF
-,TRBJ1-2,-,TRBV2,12,TGTGCCAGCAGGCGCGGTATTGCTGGCTACACCTTC,CASRRGIAGYTF
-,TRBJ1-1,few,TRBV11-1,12,TGTGCCACCGGGGGGGAGACAGTTGAAGCTTTCTTT,CATGGETVEAFF
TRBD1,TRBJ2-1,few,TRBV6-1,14,TGTGCCAGCAGTGAGGACAGGGGATACAATGAGCAGTTCTTC,CASSEDRGYNEQFF
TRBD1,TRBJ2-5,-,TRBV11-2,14,TGTGCCAGCAGCTCTACAGGGGGCAGGGAGACCCAGTACTTC,CASSSTGGRETQYF
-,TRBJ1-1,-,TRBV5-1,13,TGCGCCAGCAGACCGAAACAGAACACTGAAGCTTTCTTT,CASRPKQNTEAFF
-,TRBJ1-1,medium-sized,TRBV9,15,TGTGCCAGCAGCGTAGAGGAGACGGAGAACACTGAAGCTTTCTTT,CASSVEETENTEAFF
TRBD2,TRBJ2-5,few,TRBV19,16,TGTGCCAGTAGTATAGGAGCGGGACTAGAGGGAGAGACCCAGTACTTC,CASSIGAGLEGETQYF
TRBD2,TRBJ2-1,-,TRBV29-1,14,TGCAGCGGTCAGGGACTAGCGGGGACCCATGAGCAGTTCTTC,CSGQGLAGTHEQFF
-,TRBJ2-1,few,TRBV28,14,TGTGCCAGTATTCGGGACTCCTGGCAATATGAGCAGTTCTTC,CASIRDSWQYEQFF
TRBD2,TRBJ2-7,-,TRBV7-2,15,TGTGCCAGCAGCTTTGGGACTAGCGGGGGTTATGAGCAGTACTTC,CASSFGTSGGYEQYF
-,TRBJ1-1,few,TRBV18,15,TGTGCCAGCTCACTCGCGGAGGGGATGAACACTGAAGCTTTCTTT,CASSLAEGMNTEAFF
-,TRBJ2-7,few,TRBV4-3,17,TGCGCCAGCAGCCAAAGGTACCAAAAAAAGGGGCCCTACGAGCAGTACTTC,CASSQRYQKKGPYEQYF
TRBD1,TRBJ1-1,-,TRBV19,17,TGTGCCAGTAGTGCCATACCACCGGGACAGCCGAACACTGAAGCTTTCTTT,CASSAIPPGQPNTEAFF
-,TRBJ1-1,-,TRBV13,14,TGTGCCAGCAGCTTCAAGGGAGGATACACTGAAGCTTTCTTT,CASSFKGGYTEAFF
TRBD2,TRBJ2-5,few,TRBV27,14,TGTGCCAGCAAGTCGGGGGGTTTCCAAGAGACCCAGTACTTC,CASKSGGFQETQYF
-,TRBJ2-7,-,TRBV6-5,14,TGTGCCAGCAGTTACGACAGTAGCTCCTACGAGCAGTACTTC,CASSYDSSSYEQYF
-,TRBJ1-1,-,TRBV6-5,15,TGTGCCAGCAGATCGCAGGGTGCTCCGAACACTGAAGCTTTCTTT,CASRSQGAPNTEAFF
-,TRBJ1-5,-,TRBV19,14,TGTGCCAGTGAATTCGACAGAAACAATCAGCCCCAGCATTTT,CASEFDRNNQPQHF
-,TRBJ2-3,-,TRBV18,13,TGTGCCAGCTCAAAGCAGGGTCCAGATACGCAGTATTTT,CASSKQGPDTQYF
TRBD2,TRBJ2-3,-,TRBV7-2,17,TGTGCCAGCAGTGCTGCAGGGTGGCGGGGGGGCCGGGATACGCAGTATTTT,CASSAAGWRGGRDTQYF
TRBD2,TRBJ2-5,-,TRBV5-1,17,TGCGCCAGCACCCTCGGAGGAGGCGGGGGGGCCCAAGAGACCCAGTACTTC,CASTLGGGGGAQETQYF
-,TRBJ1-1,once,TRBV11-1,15,TGTGCCAGCAGCTTTGAAAGGGGATGGAACACTGAAGCTTTCTTT,CASSFERGWNTEAFF
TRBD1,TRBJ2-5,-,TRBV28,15,TGTGCCAGCAGCCCCGGGACAGGGATTCTAGAGACCCAGTACTTC,CASSPGTGILETQYF
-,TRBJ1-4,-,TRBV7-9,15,TGTGCCAGCAGCTTCGGTGGTGGGAAGGGGGAAAAACTGTTTTTT,CASSFGGGKGEKLFF
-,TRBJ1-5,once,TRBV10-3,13,TGTGCCATCAGTGACAGGGTCGATCAGCCCCAGCATTTT,CAISDRVDQPQHF
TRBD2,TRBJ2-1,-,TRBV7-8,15,TGTGCCAGCAGCCATGGACTAGCGGCCTACAATGAGCAGTTCTTC,CASSHGLAAYNEQFF
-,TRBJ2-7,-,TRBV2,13,TGTGCCAGCAAACCAGGGAACTCCTACGAGCAGTACTTC,CASKPGNSYEQYF
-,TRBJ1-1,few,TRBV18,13,TGTGCCAGCTCACTCAACAAGAACACTGAAGCTTTCTTT,CASSLNKNTEAFF
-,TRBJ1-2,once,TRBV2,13,TGTGCCAGCAGTGACGCGGGGGCGTTGGGCTACCCCTTC,CASSDAGALGYPF
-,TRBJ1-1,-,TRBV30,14,TGTGCCTGGAGTAGGGAGGGGCTTCGAGGTGAAGCTTTCTTT,CAWSREGLRGEAFF
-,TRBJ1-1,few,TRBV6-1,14,TGTGCCAGCAGAAGGACAGATTTGAACACTGAAGCTTTCTTT,CASRRTDLNTEAFF
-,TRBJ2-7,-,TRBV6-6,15,TGTGCCAGCAGCCCCCGGGACAAGAGCTCCTACGAGCAGTACTTC,CASSPRDKSSYEQYF
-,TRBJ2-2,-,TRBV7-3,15,TGTGCCAGCAGCTCCGACAGGAGGAACACCGGGGAGCTGTTTTTT,CASSSDRRNTGELFF
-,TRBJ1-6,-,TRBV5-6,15,TGTGCCAGCAGCTTTACGCGTTCCGGTAATTCACCCCTCCACTTT,CASSFTRSGNSPLHF
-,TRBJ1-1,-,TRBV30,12,TGTGCCTGGGGCCGCATGAACACTGAAGCTTTCTTT,CAWGRMNTEAFF
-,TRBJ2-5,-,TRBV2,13,TGTGCCAGCGGAGGGGAGGTAGGGGAGACCCAGTACTTC,CASGGEVGETQYF
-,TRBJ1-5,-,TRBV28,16,TGTGCCAGCGGTAGCAGGATGGGGCCTAGCAATCAGCCCCAGCATTTT,CASGSRMGPSNQPQHF